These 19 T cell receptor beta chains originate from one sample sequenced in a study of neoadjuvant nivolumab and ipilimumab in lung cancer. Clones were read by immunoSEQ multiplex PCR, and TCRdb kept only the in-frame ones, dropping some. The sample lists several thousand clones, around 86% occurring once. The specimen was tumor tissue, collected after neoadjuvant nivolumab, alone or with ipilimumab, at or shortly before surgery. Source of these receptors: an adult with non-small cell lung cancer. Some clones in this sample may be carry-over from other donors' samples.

The CDR3 DNA reads as TGTGCCAGCAGTAAGGGGTTTTTCGCTGAGCAGTTCTTC. Its protein product is CASSKGFFAEQFF. The chain carries TRBV6-5 and TRBJ2-1, with D tentatively TRBD1 (5 bases). The V gene lost 5 bases and the J gene lost 9 bases, with 14 bases spanning the gap. Looked up from germline, CDR1 is MNHEY and CDR2 is SVGAGI. The length of the CDR3 is 13 residues.

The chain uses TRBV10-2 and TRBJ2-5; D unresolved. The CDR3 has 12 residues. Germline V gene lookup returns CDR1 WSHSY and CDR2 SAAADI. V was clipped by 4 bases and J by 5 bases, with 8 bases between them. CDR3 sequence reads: CASSVKGETQYF. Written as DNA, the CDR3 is TGCGCCAGCAGTGTTAAAGGGGAGACCCAGTACTTC.

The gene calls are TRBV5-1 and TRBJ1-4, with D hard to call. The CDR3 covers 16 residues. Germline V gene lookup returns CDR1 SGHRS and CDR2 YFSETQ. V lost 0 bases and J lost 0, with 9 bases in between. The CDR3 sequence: CASSLARKATNEKLFF. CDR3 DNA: TGCGCCAGCAGCTTGGCCAGGAAAGCAACTAATGAAAAACTGTTTTTT.

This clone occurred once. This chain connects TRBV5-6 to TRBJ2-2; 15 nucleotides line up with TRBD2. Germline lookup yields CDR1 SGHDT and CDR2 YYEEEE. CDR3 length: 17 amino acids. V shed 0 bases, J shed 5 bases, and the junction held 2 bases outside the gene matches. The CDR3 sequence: CASSLEGLAGGTGELFF. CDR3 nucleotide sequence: TGTGCCAGCAGCTTGGAAGGACTAGCGGGAGGGACCGGGGAGCTGTTTTTT.

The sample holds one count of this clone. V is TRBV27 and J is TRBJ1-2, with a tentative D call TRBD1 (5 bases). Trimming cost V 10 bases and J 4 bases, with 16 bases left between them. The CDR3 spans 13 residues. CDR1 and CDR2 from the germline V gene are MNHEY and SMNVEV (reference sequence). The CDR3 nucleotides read TGTGCCACCAGGGAGGGGCGCCCCTATGGCTACACCTTC. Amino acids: CATREGRPYGYTF.

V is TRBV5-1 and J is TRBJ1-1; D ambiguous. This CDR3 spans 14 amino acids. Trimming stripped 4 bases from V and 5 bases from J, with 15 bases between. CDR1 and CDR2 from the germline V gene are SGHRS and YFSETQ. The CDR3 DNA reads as TGCGCCAGCAGCGCGGCGGACCGAAGGACTGAAGCTTTCTTT. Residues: CASSAADRRTEAFF.

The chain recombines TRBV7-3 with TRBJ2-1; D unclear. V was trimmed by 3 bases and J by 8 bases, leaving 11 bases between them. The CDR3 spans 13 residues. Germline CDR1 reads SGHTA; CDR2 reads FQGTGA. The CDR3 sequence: CASSFTDLHEQFF. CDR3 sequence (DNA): TGTGCCAGCAGCTTTACAGACCTCCATGAGCAGTTCTTC.

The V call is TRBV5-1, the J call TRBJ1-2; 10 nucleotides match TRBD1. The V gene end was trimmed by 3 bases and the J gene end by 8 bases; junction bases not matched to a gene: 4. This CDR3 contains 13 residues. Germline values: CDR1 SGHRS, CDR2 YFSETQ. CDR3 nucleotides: TGCGCCAGCAGCTCGGGACAGGGGAACGGCTACACCTTC. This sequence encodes CASSSGQGNGYTF.

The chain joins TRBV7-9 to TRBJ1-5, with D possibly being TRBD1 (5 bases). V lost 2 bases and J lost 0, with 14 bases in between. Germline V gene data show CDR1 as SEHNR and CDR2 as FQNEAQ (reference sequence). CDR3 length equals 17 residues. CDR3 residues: CASSLSGDLYSNQPQHF. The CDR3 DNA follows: TGTGCCAGCAGCTTATCCGGGGACCTTTATAGCAATCAGCCCCAGCATTTT.

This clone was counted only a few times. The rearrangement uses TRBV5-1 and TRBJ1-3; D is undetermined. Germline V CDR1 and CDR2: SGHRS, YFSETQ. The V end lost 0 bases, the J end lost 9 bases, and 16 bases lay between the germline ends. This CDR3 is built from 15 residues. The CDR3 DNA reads TGCGCCAGCAGCTTGGGAGGGCTTCAAAGAAGCACCATATATTTT. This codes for CASSLGGLQRSTIYF.

This chain's CDR3 is CASSEPGGGNEQFF. CDR3 DNA: TGCGCCAGCAGTGAGCCAGGGGGTGGGAATGAGCAGTTCTTC. This sequence joins TRBV10-2 and TRBJ2-1; 7 nucleotides line up with TRBD1. CDR3 length: 14 residues. Germline loops: CDR1 WSHSY, CDR2 SAAADI. After removal of 2 bases from V and 7 bases from J, the junction contained 5 bases not matched to a gene.

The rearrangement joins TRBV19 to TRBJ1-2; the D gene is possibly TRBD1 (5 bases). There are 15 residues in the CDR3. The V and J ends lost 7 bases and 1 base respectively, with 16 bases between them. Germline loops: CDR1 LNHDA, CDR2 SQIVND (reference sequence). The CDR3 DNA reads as TGTGCCAGTACCAGTGGCCGGGACTTTAACTATGGCTACACCTTC. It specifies CASTSGRDFNYGYTF.

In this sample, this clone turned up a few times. CDR3 sequence (DNA): TGTGCCAGTAGTAATCCGAACACCGGGGAGCTGTTTTTT. Translated, it gives CASSNPNTGELFF. The V call is TRBV19, the J call TRBJ2-2, with no clear D. There are 13 residues in the CDR3. V lost 4 bases to trimming and J lost 0 bases, with 3 bases between them. CDR1 is LNHDA, CDR2 SQIVND, per germline (reference sequence).

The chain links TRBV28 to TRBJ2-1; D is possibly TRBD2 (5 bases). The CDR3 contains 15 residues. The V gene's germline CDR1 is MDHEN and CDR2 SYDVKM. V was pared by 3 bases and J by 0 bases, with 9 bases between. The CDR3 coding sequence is TGTGCCAGCAGTTTTCAGCGGAGCTCCTACAATGAGCAGTTCTTC. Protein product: CASSFQRSSYNEQFF.

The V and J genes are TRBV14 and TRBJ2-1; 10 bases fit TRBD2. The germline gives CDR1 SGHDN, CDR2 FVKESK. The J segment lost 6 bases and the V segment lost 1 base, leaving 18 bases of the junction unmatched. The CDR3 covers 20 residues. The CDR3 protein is CASSQVLLLQREGPRNEQFF. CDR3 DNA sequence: TGTGCCAGCAGCCAAGTTCTCCTATTACAGCGGGAGGGCCCTCGCAATGAGCAGTTCTTC. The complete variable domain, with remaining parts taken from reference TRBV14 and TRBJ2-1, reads EAGVTQFPSHSVIEKGQTVTLRCDPISGHDNLYWYRRVMGKEIKFLLHFVKESKQDESGMPNNRFLAERTGGTYSTLKVQPAELEDSGVYFCASSQVLLLQREGPRNEQFFGPGTRLTVL.

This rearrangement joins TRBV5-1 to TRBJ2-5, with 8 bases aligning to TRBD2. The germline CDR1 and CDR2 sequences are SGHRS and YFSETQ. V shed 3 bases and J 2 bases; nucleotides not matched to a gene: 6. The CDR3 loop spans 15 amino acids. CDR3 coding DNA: TGCGCCAGCAGCTGGGGGTCTAGCGGGCAAGAGACCCAGTACTTC. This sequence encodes CASSWGSSGQETQYF.

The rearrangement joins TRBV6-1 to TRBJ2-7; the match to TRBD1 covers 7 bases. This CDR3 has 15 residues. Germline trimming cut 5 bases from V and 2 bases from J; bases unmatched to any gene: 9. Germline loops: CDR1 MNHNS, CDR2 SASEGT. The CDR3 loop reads CASSPKRQGAYEQYF. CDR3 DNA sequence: TGTGCCAGCAGTCCCAAACGACAGGGAGCCTACGAGCAGTACTTC.

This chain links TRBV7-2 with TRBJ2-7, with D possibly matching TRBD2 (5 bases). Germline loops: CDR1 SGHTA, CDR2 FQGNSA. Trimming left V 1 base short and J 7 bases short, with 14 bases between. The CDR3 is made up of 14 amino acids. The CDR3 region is CASSLGREMMEQYF. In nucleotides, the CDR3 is TGTGCCAGCAGCTTAGGAAGGGAGATGATGGAGCAGTACTTC.

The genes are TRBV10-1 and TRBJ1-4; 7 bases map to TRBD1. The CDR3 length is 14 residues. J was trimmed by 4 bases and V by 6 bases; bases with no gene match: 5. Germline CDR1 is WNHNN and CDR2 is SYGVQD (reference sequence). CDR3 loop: CASSEGQDNEKLFF. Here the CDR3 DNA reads TGCGCCAGCAGCGAAGGACAGGATAATGAAAAACTGTTTTTT.